The 23 T cell receptor beta chains listed next were all sequenced from one sample in a study of identical twins. MiXCR, applied by TCRdb to the 5' RACE reads, yields one record per CDR3 protein. This table has around 240,000 distinct CDR3 sequences, 7% appearing once. The sample also formed part of further work on yellow fever vaccine responses in identical twins.

The material sequenced was memory (CD45RO+) T cells sorted from blood. These receptors came from a woman aged 18 to 35 in good health.

This clonotype was found many times. CDR3 sequence (DNA): TGCGCCAGCAGTGAGTTCGGGACAGGTCTGGGAAACACCATATATTTT. Translated, it gives CASSEFGTGLGNTIYF. This rearrangement joins TRBV10-2 to TRBJ1-3, with 8 bases that match TRBD1. CDR1 and CDR2 (germline): WSHSY, SAAADI. This CDR3 has 16 residues. The ends lost 1 base at V and 4 bases at J; junction bases unmatched: 6.

This clonotype was counted between two and nine times. The rearrangement uses TRBV2 and TRBJ2-5; D might be TRBD2 (5 bases). The CDR3 contains 14 residues. The germline V gene encodes CDR1 SNHLY and CDR2 FYNNEI. V was trimmed by 6 bases and J by 1 base, leaving 12 bases between them. Here the CDR3 DNA reads TGTGCCAGCAGCCCCGGACTCCTCCAAGAGACCCAGTACTTC. Translating it yields CASSPGLLQETQYF.

The chain combines TRBV6-1 with TRBJ2-7, with D possibly matching TRBD1 (6 bases). The CDR3 is 14 amino acids. V lost 5 bases, J lost 4 bases, and 15 bases lay in between. CDR1 is MNHNS and CDR2 is SASEGT in the germline V gene. The CDR3 loop reads CASSQGTLYYEQYV. CDR3 bases: TGTGCCAGCAGTCAGGGGACCTTGTATTACGAGCAGTACGTC.

This sequence joins TRBV12-3 or TRBV12-4 and TRBJ2-3; D might be TRBD2 (6 bases). The CDR3 length is 13 residues. Trimming shortened V by 5 bases and J by 6 bases, and 12 bases separated the two germline ends. In DNA, the CDR3 is TGTGCCAGCAGTCCGGAGGGCCTCGATACGCAGTATTTT. This sequence encodes CASSPEGLDTQYF.

Ten or more counts support this clonotype. The rearrangement uses TRBV12-3 or TRBV12-4 and TRBJ2-1; 7 bases align to TRBD1. V shed 5 bases, J shed 5 bases, and the junction held 6 bases outside the gene matches. The CDR3 sequence is 14 residues long. The CDR3, as DNA: TGTGCCAGCAGTAACAGGGGAGTCCACAATGAGCAGTTCTTC. As protein: CASSNRGVHNEQFF.

In this sample, this clonotype turned up a few times. J is TRBJ2-2 and V is TRBV5-1, with 9 bases fitting TRBD1. This CDR3 is built from 15 residues. Trimming removed 7 bases from V and 7 bases from J; junction bases left unmatched: 11. CDR1 is SGHRS, CDR2 YFSETQ, per germline. CDR3 sequence (DNA): TGCGCCAGCGAGCCGGGACAGGGATTATTCGGGGAGCTGTTTTTT. This translates into CASEPGQGLFGELFF.

This clonotype appeared a few times. The chain recombines TRBV5-1 with TRBJ2-5; 10 positions match TRBD1. Germline V gives CDR1 SGHRS, CDR2 YFSETQ. This CDR3 is built from 16 residues. V was pared by 4 bases and J by 5 bases, with 11 bases of the junction left unmatched. As DNA, the CDR3 is TGCGCCAGCAGCGGACCCGGGACAGGGGTCAGTGAGACCCAGTACTTC. Protein: CASSGPGTGVSETQYF.

The chain carries TRBV10-3 and TRBJ2-5; TRBD1 might be the D (5 bases). In germline, CDR1 is ENHRY, CDR2 SYGVKD. With 5 bases removed from V and 1 base from J, the gap between germline ends came to 8 bases. The length of the CDR3 is 13 residues. The CDR3 reads CAISRQTQETQYF. The CDR3 DNA reads TGTGCCATCAGTAGACAGACCCAAGAGACCCAGTACTTC.

This clonotype was counted ten times or more. V and J are TRBV12-3 or TRBV12-4 and TRBJ2-7, with D unclear. V lost 3 bases, J lost 2 bases, and 11 bases lay in between. This CDR3 has 14 residues. The CDR3 DNA follows: TGTGCCAGCAGTTTTGTCGCAGGAACCTACGAGCAGTACTTC. Protein: CASSFVAGTYEQYF.

V usage is TRBV10-3 and J usage is TRBJ2-1; 8 positions match TRBD2. Germline V gene data show CDR1 as ENHRY and CDR2 as SYGVKD. CDR3 length: 16 amino acids. With 3 bases clipped from V and 0 bases from J, the junction kept 4 bases outside the gene matches. The CDR3 region has the DNA TGTGCCATCAGTGAAAAAAGCGGGAGCTCCTACAATGAGCAGTTCTTC. Translating gives CAISEKSGSSYNEQFF.

This clonotype was recorded a few times. The CDR3 DNA is TGTGCCAGCGGACCCCCGGCGGAACAGACTGAAAAACTGTTTTTT. This sequence encodes CASGPPAEQTEKLFF. This chain links TRBV28 with TRBJ1-4; no firm D call. The CDR3 consists of 15 residues. CDR1 and CDR2 from the germline V gene are MDHEN and SYDVKM. Trimming pared 8 bases from V and 7 bases from J, leaving 20 bases between. Combining the CDR3 with reference TRBV28 and TRBJ1-4 gives the whole variable domain DVKVTQSSRYLVKRTGEKVFLECVQDMDHENMFWYRQDPGLGLRLIYFSYDVKMKEKGDIPEGYSVSREKKERFSLILESASTNQTSMYLCASGPPAEQTEKLFFGSGTQLSVL.

This rearrangement joins TRBV5-6 to TRBJ1-1; 9 nucleotides agree with TRBD1. V was clipped by 4 bases and J by 7 bases; unmatched bases: 8. Germline V lookup: CDR1 SGHDT, CDR2 YYEEEE. The CDR3 length is 14 residues. The CDR3: CASSKGQGQFEAFF. The CDR3 DNA is TGTGCCAGCAGCAAGGGACAGGGCCAATTTGAAGCTTTCTTT.

DNA of the CDR3: TGTGCCACCAGTAGCCGAAAGACTACCGGGGAGCTGTTTTTT. It yields the protein CATSSRKTTGELFF. The rearrangement uses TRBV24-1 and TRBJ2-2; D gene ambiguous. The germline gives CDR1 KGHDR, CDR2 SFDVKD. The CDR3 has 14 amino acids. With 6 bases removed from V and 5 bases from J, the gap between germline ends came to 12 bases.

There are a few counts of this clonotype. The J gene is TRBJ2-1, the V gene TRBV15; maybe TRBD2 (5 bases). Looked up from germline, CDR1 is LNHNV and CDR2 is YYDKDF (reference sequence). The CDR3 extends over 15 amino acids. The V end lost 0 bases, the J end lost 3 bases, and 9 bases lay between the germline ends. The CDR3 bases are TGTGCCACCAGCAGAGATCCGACTATCTACAATGAGCAGTTCTTC. Its translation is CATSRDPTIYNEQFF.

The chain uses TRBV28 and TRBJ2-1, with a possible D match to TRBD2 (7 bases). Trimming left V 6 bases short and J 7 bases short, with 13 bases between. Germline-derived CDR1 and CDR2 are MDHEN and SYDVKM. CDR3 size: 13 residues. The CDR3, as DNA: TGTGCCAGCAGAGTACAGGGAGGGAATGAGCAGTTCTTC. Translating it yields CASRVQGGNEQFF.

This clonotype was seen many times. The rearrangement links TRBV12-3 or TRBV12-4 to TRBJ1-4; D ambiguous. Trimming pared 5 bases from V and 3 bases from J, leaving 16 bases between. The CDR3 is 16 residues long. The CDR3 here is CASSARRAGANEKLFF. DNA of the CDR3: TGTGCCAGCAGTGCCCGCCGGGCTGGGGCTAATGAAAAACTGTTTTTT.

This clonotype was counted many times. The chain couples TRBV24-1 to TRBJ2-1; TRBD1 matches at 7 bases. Germline trimming cut 4 bases from V and 2 bases from J; bases unmatched to any gene: 7. This CDR3 has 16 residues. CDR1 and CDR2 (germline): KGHDR, SFDVKD. This CDR3 reads CATSDPTGDAYNEQFF. CDR3 bases: TGTGCCACCAGTGACCCAACAGGGGACGCCTACAATGAGCAGTTCTTC.

The J gene is TRBJ2-7, the V gene TRBV28; tentative D call: TRBD1 (5 bases). Per the germline V gene, CDR1 is MDHEN and CDR2 is SYDVKM. CDR3 length: 13 amino acids. V was shortened by 5 bases and J by 0 bases, with 8 bases between the two germline ends. CDR3 sequence (DNA): TGTGCCAGCAGTGAAGACAGCTCCTACGAGCAGTACGTC. Protein sequence: CASSEDSSYEQYV.

This clonotype has a handful of counts. The chain has TRBV3-1 and TRBJ2-5; D is perhaps TRBD1 or TRBD2 (5 bases each). This CDR3 region has 17 residues. Germline V CDR1 and CDR2: LGHDT, YNNKEL (reference sequence). The V gene lost 3 bases and the J gene lost 4 bases, with 21 bases spanning the gap. CDR3 in amino acids: CASSHSTQSRGPETQYF. CDR3 in DNA: TGTGCCAGCAGCCATTCGACGCAAAGCCGGGGCCCAGAGACCCAGTACTTC.

The chain carries TRBV7-2 and TRBJ2-1; 9 bases are shared with TRBD2. With 3 bases clipped from V and 8 bases from J, the junction kept 8 bases outside the gene matches. CDR3 length equals 15 residues. Germline lookup yields CDR1 SGHTA and CDR2 FQGNSA. The CDR3 here is CASSLLAGGPDEQFF. The DNA of the CDR3 is TGTGCCAGCAGCTTGCTTGCGGGAGGGCCCGATGAGCAGTTCTTC.

The chain joins TRBV4-2 to TRBJ2-3; TRBD2 aligns across 11 bases. The CDR3 spans 16 residues. Germline V gives CDR1 LGHNA, CDR2 YNFKEQ. Trimming at V came to 0 bases and at J to 6 bases, leaving 5 bases not matched to a gene. The CDR3 DNA follows: TGTGCCAGCAGCCAAGAACTAGCGGGAGAATACGATACGCAGTATTTT. The encoded protein is CASSQELAGEYDTQYF.

The CDR3: CASSGTVAGANVLTF. The CDR3 region has the DNA TGCGCCAGCAGCGGAACAGTGGCTGGGGCCAACGTCCTGACTTTC. The chain uses TRBV5-1 and TRBJ2-6; the D is unclear. The V end was cut by 4 bases, the J end by 2 bases, with 10 bases between. This CDR3 contains 15 residues. CDR1 is SGHRS and CDR2 is YFSETQ in the germline V gene.

This clonotype was recorded at least ten times. The J gene is TRBJ2-2, the V gene TRBV7-6; D remains unclear. The V end lost 2 bases, the J end lost 2 bases, and 9 bases lay between the germline ends. The CDR3 has 15 amino acids. The germline CDR1 and CDR2 sequences are SGHVS and FNYEAQ. CDR3 bases: TGTGCCAGCAGCTTAAAAGTCGGAAACACCGGGGAGCTGTTTTTT. This gives the protein CASSLKVGNTGELFF.